Each of the 9 T cell receptor beta chains below was sequenced from the same sample in a study of blood T cell repertoires in COVID-19. The protocol was immunoSEQ multiplex PCR, while the TCRdb copy is restricted to in-frame clones and leaves out a portion. The sample lists approximately 210,000 clones, 85% to 95% occurring once. The sequencing input was peripheral blood. Receptors were obtained from a man aged 25 to 40 with COVID-19, enrolled during active disease.

In nucleotides, the CDR3 is TGCGCCAGCAGCTCCGGGACAGGGGGCAATGAGCAGTTCTTC. This gives the protein CASSSGTGGNEQFF. The rearrangement joins TRBV5-1 to TRBJ2-1; 11 positions match TRBD1. Per the germline V gene, CDR1 is SGHRS and CDR2 is YFSETQ. V shed 3 bases and J 6 bases; nucleotides not matched to a gene: 2. The CDR3 loop spans 14 amino acids.

This chain joins TRBV19 and TRBJ1-2; D uncertain. Between the trimmed V and J ends, which lost 3 bases and 5 bases, there was a span of 16 bases. The CDR3 is made up of 15 amino acids. The V gene's germline CDR1 is LNHDA and CDR2 SQIVND (reference sequence). The CDR3 DNA sequence: TGTGCCAGTAGTATCTTACCAAAAGGAGGGTATGGCTACACCTTC. It yields the protein CASSILPKGGYGYTF. The full variable domain, in which reference TRBV19 and TRBJ1-2 provide the parts outside the CDR3, is DGGITQSPKYLFRKEGQNVTLSCEQNLNHDAMYWYRQDPGQGLRLIYYSQIVNDFQKGDIAEGYSVSREKKESFPLTVTSAQKNPTAFYLCASSILPKGGYGYTFGSGTRLTVV.

The chain links TRBV10-2 to TRBJ2-3; 7 nucleotides align to TRBD2. Per germline, CDR1 WSHSY and CDR2 SAAADI. The CDR3 is 15 amino acids. With 7 bases clipped from V and 0 bases from J, the junction kept 7 bases outside the gene matches. DNA for the CDR3: TGCGCCAGCAAACCAGCGGGGTCTAGCACAGATACGCAGTATTTT. Translation gives CASKPAGSSTDTQYF.

This rearrangement joins TRBV11-2 to TRBJ2-7; a weak D match, TRBD1 (7 bases). CDR1 SGHAT and CDR2 FQNNGV come from the germline V gene. The CDR3 length is 14 residues. The V end lost 3 bases, the J end lost 5 bases, and 14 bases lay between the germline ends. In DNA, the CDR3 is TGTGCCAGCAGCTTGGGGGGACAGATAAACGAGCAGTACTTC. It codes for CASSLGGQINEQYF.

The rearrangement links TRBV3-1 (or the pseudogene TRBV3-2) to TRBJ1-6; D uncertain. There are 16 residues in the CDR3. Trimming pared 4 bases from V and 7 bases from J, leaving 17 bases between. Germline CDR1 and CDR2: LGHDT and YNNKEL (reference sequence). The CDR3 loop reads CASSPRREVINSPLHF. The CDR3 bases are TGTGCCAGCAGCCCGCGCCGGGAGGTAATCAATTCACCCCTCCACTTT.

The V and J genes are TRBV6-5 and TRBJ2-7, with 7 bases fitting TRBD2. Trimming removed 7 bases from V and 3 bases from J; junction bases left unmatched: 9. CDR3 size: 14 residues. Germline loops: CDR1 MNHEY, CDR2 SVGAGI. The CDR3 loop is CASNRAGSIYEQYF. The CDR3 bases are TGTGCCAGCAATCGAGCGGGGTCCATCTACGAGCAGTACTTC.

This clone is a singleton in its sample. The chain is built from TRBV25-1 and TRBJ1-2; 9 bases agree with TRBD1. This CDR3 is built from 15 residues. CDR1 is MGHDK, CDR2 SYGVNS, per germline. V lost 3 bases to trimming and J lost 5 bases; unmatched junction nucleotides: 7. As DNA, the CDR3 is TGTGCCAGCAGTGACACAGGGGGCTCGGGGTATGGCTACACCTTC. This codes for CASSDTGGSGYGYTF.

V is TRBV25-1 and J is TRBJ1-6, with 9 nucleotides matching TRBD1. V gave up 8 bases and J gave up 9 bases; unmatched junction bases: 8. From germline, CDR1 is MGHDK and CDR2 SYGVNS. This CDR3 has 14 residues. CDR3 loop: CASARTGGLSPLHF. In DNA form, the CDR3 reads TGTGCCAGCGCTAGAACAGGGGGCCTTTCACCCCTCCACTTT.

The rearrangement joins TRBV28 to TRBJ1-1; 8 positions agree with TRBD1. The CDR3 sequence is 15 residues long. The V and J ends lost 5 bases and 0 bases, in that order; junction bases with no gene match: 5. Germline CDR1 is MDHEN and CDR2 is SYDVKM. This chain's CDR3 is CASSHGTGLNTEAFF. CDR3 bases: TGTGCCAGCAGTCATGGGACAGGTCTGAACACTGAAGCTTTCTTT.